This record concerns one TCR beta chain sequence. Its antigen is unidentified. This CDR3 has 15 residues. Germline V gives CDR1 SGHRS, CDR2 YFSETQ. The V segment lost 0 bases and the J segment 7 bases; nucleotides outside the gene matches: 3. The data belong to a study of a mutant IDH1 vaccine in newly diagnosed glioma. Study-wide context: The initiation of vaccination occurred 4-6 weeks after radiotherapy alone, or with temozolomide cycles. The earlier regimen, radiotherapy, temozolomide, or both, was most often both. Study-level findings and limits: Seemingly, top peripheral T cell clonotype changes bore no relation to pseudoprogression. Among patients, around 93% showed immune responses induced by the vaccine.

Sequencing used immunoSEQ multiplex PCR; TCRdb keeps in-frame clones, though not all of them. Of 45,000 to 65,000 clones in the sample, about 81% are singletons; the top ten hold around 8.4%. Time point in this sample: week 23, last vaccination. Doses of 300 ug of mutant IDH1 20-mer peptide were given with topical imiquimod. The sample consisted of PBMCs, taken from a glioma patient whose treatment included an IDH1 peptide vaccine. The TCR sequence derives from a woman in her thirties or forties with glioma. Some clones in this sample may be carry-over from other donors' samples. The J gene is TRBJ1-4, the V gene TRBV5-1, with 10 positions matching TRBD1. CDR3 in amino acids: CASSLVRTGGEKLFF. DNA of the CDR3: TGCGCCAGCAGCTTGGTCCGGACAGGGGGTGAAAAACTGTTTTTT.